What follows are 13 T cell receptor beta chains derived from one specimen sequenced in a study of Graves' ophthalmopathy and Graves' hyperthyroidism. Amplification targeted the TCR beta CDR3 regions, with RNA transcripts as the source material. HTBI primers primed a first-round RT-PCR, and a second-round multiplex PCR followed. TCRdb redid the calling of the multiplex PCR reads with MiXCR, one entry per CDR3 protein. The sample includes about 620,000 distinct CDR3 sequences, approximately 22% of them seen just once. Sequenced: peripheral blood. The origin of the receptors is a young woman with stable Graves' hyperthyroidism. Some clones in this sample may be carry-over from other donors' samples.

This clonotype was picked up a small number of times. The J gene is TRBJ1-2, the V gene TRBV3-1; 11 positions agree with TRBD1. Germline V gene sequence: CDR1 LGHDT, CDR2 YNNKEL (reference sequence). V trimming: 4 bases; J trimming: 6 bases; junction bases outside the gene matches: 7. CDR3 length: 15 residues. The CDR3 coding sequence is TGTGCCAGCAGCCCCCGGGACAGGGGGTTCAATGGCTACACCTTC. Its translation: CASSPRDRGFNGYTF.

At least ten counts were recorded for this clonotype. The V call is TRBV5-1, the J call TRBJ2-5, with TRBD1 matching over 8 bases. The germline CDR1 and CDR2 sequences are SGHRS and YFSETQ. The CDR3 runs to 15 residues. V trimming: 4 bases; J trimming: 3 bases; junction bases outside the gene matches: 8. The CDR3 nucleotides read TGCGCCAGCAGCGATACCGCGACAGGGGAAGAGACCCAGTACTTC. It codes for CASSDTATGEETQYF.

The V gene is TRBV28, the J gene TRBJ2-5; D may correspond to TRBD1 or TRBD2 (5 bases each). This CDR3 region has 15 residues. With 6 bases removed from V and 4 bases from J, the gap between germline ends came to 18 bases. In germline, CDR1 is MDHEN, CDR2 SYDVKM. The CDR3 is CASSLPGTRVETQYF. The CDR3 DNA sequence: TGTGCCAGCAGCCTCCCCGGGACCCGCGTAGAGACCCAGTACTTC.

The sample holds many counts of this clonotype. The CDR3 does not end in the conserved phenylalanine or tryptophan, so this is likely a read error. The limits of the CDR3 on the DNA are not certain, so only TCRdb's listed CDR3 is given. The CDR3 protein is CASSQDTRTASY. The J gene is TRBJ1-2, the V gene TRBV14. Per germline, CDR1 SGHDN and CDR2 FVKESK. From its first to its last residue, the CDR3 has 12 amino acids.

This clonotype was seen ten or more times. The chain links TRBV10-3 to TRBJ2-7, with 10 nucleotides matching TRBD2. J lost 0 bases, V lost 4 bases, and 6 bases had no gene match. The CDR3 spans 16 residues. The germline CDR1 and CDR2 sequences are ENHRY and SYGVKD. The CDR3 spells CAISALAGGSSYEQYF. In DNA, the CDR3 is TGTGCCATCAGTGCCTTAGCGGGGGGTAGCTCCTACGAGCAGTACTTC.

V gene TRBV7-3 combines with J gene TRBJ2-5, with 8 bases aligning to TRBD2. V lost 0 bases, J lost 3 bases, and 0 bases stayed unmatched. The V gene's germline CDR1 is SGHTA and CDR2 FQGTGA. CDR3 length: 14 residues. CDR3 loop: CASSLTGGEETQYF. In nucleotides, the CDR3 is TGTGCCAGCAGCTTAACCGGGGGGGAAGAGACCCAGTACTTC.

There are many counts of this clonotype. The genes are TRBV2 and TRBJ1-2, with D possibly TRBD1 on 6 matching bases. Trimming pared 2 bases from V and 4 bases from J, leaving 8 bases between. CDR1 SNHLY and CDR2 FYNNEI come from the germline V gene. The CDR3 is 13 residues long. The CDR3 bases are TGTGCCAGCAGTGAAAAGGGGGGCTATGGCTACACCTTC. The encoded protein is CASSEKGGYGYTF.

The chain has TRBV6-2 or TRBV6-3 and TRBJ2-2; 8 positions agree with TRBD1. The germline gives CDR1 MNHEY, CDR2 SVGEGT. The CDR3 loop spans 16 amino acids. J was trimmed by 1 base and V by 5 bases; bases with no gene match: 6. This CDR3 is CASSGLGTGNTGELFF. The DNA for the CDR3 is TGTGCCAGCAGTGGCCTGGGGACAGGGAACACCGGGGAGCTGTTTTTT.

In nucleotides, the CDR3 is TGTGCCAGCAGTGACCCAGGTGCCTCCTACGAGCAGTACTTC. Its translation: CASSDPGASYEQYF. The chain carries TRBV6-1 and TRBJ2-7; D not certain. Trimming stripped 3 bases from V and 0 bases from J, with 9 bases between. This CDR3 has 14 amino acids. CDR1 is MNHNS, CDR2 SASEGT, per germline.

This clonotype appeared many times. The chain recombines TRBV7-9 with TRBJ1-2; D uncertain. Trimming took 3 bases from V and 2 from J, leaving 4 bases between them. The CDR3 totals 12 residues. Germline assignment: CDR1 SEHNR and CDR2 FQNEAQ (reference sequence). CDR3 coding DNA: TGTGCCAGCAGCTTTGAGAACTATGGCTACACCTTC. It specifies CASSFENYGYTF.

The genes are TRBV7-2 and TRBJ2-5; 7 nucleotides match TRBD1. V shed 0 bases and J 2 bases; nucleotides not matched to a gene: 6. This CDR3 has 16 amino acids. Germline CDR1 is SGHTA and CDR2 is FQGNSA. The CDR3 coding sequence is TGTGCCAGCAGCTTAGCCCCTACCAGGGGGCAAGAGACCCAGTACTTC. Protein product: CASSLAPTRGQETQYF.

Ten or more counts support this clonotype. The chain combines TRBV15 with TRBJ1-2; D gene unclear. Per the germline V gene, CDR1 is LNHNV and CDR2 is YYDKDF (reference sequence). V lost 0 bases, J lost 8 bases, and 13 bases lay in between. This CDR3 comprises 14 residues. The CDR3 DNA follows: TGTGCCACCAGCAGAGATTCTACGCCCCGGGGCTACACCTTC. As protein: CATSRDSTPRGYTF.

This clonotype was seen more than once but under ten times. The J gene is TRBJ1-5, the V gene TRBV12-3 or TRBV12-4; unclear D gene. There are 14 residues in the CDR3. V lost 7 bases and J lost 3, with 13 bases in between. CDR3 nucleotides: TGTGCCAGCAAGTACAGCCCCAACAATCAGCCCCAGCATTTT. This sequence encodes CASKYSPNNQPQHF.